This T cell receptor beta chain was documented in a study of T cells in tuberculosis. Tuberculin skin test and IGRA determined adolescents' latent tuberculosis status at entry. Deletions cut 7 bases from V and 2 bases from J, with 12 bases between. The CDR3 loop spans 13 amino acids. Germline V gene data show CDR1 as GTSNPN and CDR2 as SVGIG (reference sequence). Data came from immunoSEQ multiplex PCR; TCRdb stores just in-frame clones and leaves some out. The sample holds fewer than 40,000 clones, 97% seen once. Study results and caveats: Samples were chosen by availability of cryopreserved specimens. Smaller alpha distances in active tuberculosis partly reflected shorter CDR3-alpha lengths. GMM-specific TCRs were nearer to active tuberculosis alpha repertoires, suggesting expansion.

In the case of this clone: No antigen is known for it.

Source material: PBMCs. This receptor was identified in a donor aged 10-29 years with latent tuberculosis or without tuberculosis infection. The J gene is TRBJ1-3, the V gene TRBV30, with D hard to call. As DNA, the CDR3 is TGTGCCTCAAGAGGGAACCCTGGAAACACCATATATTTT. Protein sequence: CASRGNPGNTIYF.